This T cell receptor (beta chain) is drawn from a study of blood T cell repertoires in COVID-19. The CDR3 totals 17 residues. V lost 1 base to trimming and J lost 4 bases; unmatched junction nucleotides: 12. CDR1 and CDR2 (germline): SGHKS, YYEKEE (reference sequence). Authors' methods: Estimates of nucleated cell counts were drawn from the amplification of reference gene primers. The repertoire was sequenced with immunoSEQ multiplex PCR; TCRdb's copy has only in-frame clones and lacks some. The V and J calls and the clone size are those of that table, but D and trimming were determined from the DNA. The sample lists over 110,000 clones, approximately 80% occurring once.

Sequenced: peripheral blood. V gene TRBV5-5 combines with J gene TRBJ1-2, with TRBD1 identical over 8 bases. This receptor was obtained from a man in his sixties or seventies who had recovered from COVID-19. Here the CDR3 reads CASSLNSGQGDAYGYTF. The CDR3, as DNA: TGTGCCAGCAGCTTGAATTCCGGACAGGGAGACGCCTATGGCTACACCTTC.